What follows are 18 T cell receptor beta chains derived from one specimen sequenced in a study of CD4+ T cells in melanoma. Data came from immunoSEQ multiplex PCR; TCRdb stores just in-frame clones and leaves some out. The sample holds about 10,000 clones, about 70% seen once. Sequencing was carried out using cells from a culture (not recorded whether cultured in vitro). These receptor sequences come from a human donor with melanoma.

The chain combines TRBV11-3 with TRBJ2-3, with 14 bases that match TRBD2. The V gene's germline CDR1 is SGHNT and CDR2 YENEEA. The CDR3 consists of 16 residues. The ends lost 5 bases at V and 1 base at J; junction bases unmatched: 2. CDR3 residues: CASSRGLAGGTDTQYF. CDR3 coding DNA: TGTGCCAGCAGCAGGGGACTAGCGGGGGGCACAGATACGCAGTATTTT. Drawing the rest from reference TRBV11-3 and TRBJ2-3, the complete variable domain is EAGVVQSPRYKIIEKKQPVAFWCNPISGHNTLYWYLQNLGQGPELLIRYENEEAVDDSQLPKDRFSAERLKGVDSTLKIQPAELGDSAVYLCASSRGLAGGTDTQYFGPGTRLTVL.

This clone was counted only a few times. The CDR3 here is CSVEGDREGQPQHF. The CDR3 DNA is TGCAGCGTTGAGGGGGACAGGGAAGGGCAGCCCCAGCATTTT. The chain employs TRBV29-1 and TRBJ1-5, with 9 nucleotides matching TRBD1. The trim removed 3 bases at V and 7 bases at J, leaving 7 bases unmatched. The germline V gene has CDR1 SQVTM and CDR2 ANQGSEA. The CDR3 extends over 14 amino acids.

V and J are TRBV7-3 and TRBJ2-6; the D call may be TRBD1 or TRBD2 (5 bases each). Trimming took 5 bases from V and 0 from J, leaving 11 bases between them. The germline V gene has CDR1 SGHTA and CDR2 FQGTGA. The CDR3 has 16 residues. The CDR3 bases are TGTGCCAGCAGCCGGGACCGAAGCTCTGGGGCCAACGTCCTGACTTTC. Its translation: CASSRDRSSGANVLTF.

In DNA form, the CDR3 reads TGTGCCAGCAGCTTAACGTTAGGACAGGGGGGCACTTCTAACTATGGCTACACCTTC. Translated, it gives CASSLTLGQGGTSNYGYTF. The V call is TRBV7-3, the J call TRBJ1-2; 10 bases align to TRBD1. From germline, CDR1 is SGHTA and CDR2 FQGTGA. The CDR3 spans 19 residues. The trim removed 0 bases at V and 0 bases at J, leaving 10 bases unmatched.

The rearrangement uses TRBV6-6 and TRBJ2-5, with 7 bases aligning to TRBD2. V was pared by 5 bases and J by 4 bases, with 7 bases of the junction left unmatched. The length of the CDR3 is 14 residues. From germline, CDR1 is MNHNY and CDR2 SVGAGI (reference sequence). The CDR3: CASSVSASGETQYF. Written as DNA, the CDR3 is TGTGCCAGCAGTGTTTCGGCTAGCGGAGAGACCCAGTACTTC.

The V gene is TRBV5-4, the J gene TRBJ1-4; no clear D. The CDR3 runs to 15 residues. V lost 0 bases to trimming and J lost 8 bases, with 14 bases between them. Looked up from germline, CDR1 is SGHNT and CDR2 is YYREEE (reference sequence). DNA of the CDR3: TGTGCCAGCAGCTTGGGTTTCAGGAAAGGGGAAAAACTGTTTTTT. Translated: CASSLGFRKGEKLFF.

The chain links TRBV5-5 to TRBJ1-4; 10 nucleotides line up with TRBD1. The germline CDR1 and CDR2 sequences are SGHKS and YYEKEE (reference sequence). The CDR3 consists of 14 residues. V dropped 4 bases and J dropped 7; count of bases not matched to a gene: 4. CDR3 in amino acids: CASSRDRGREKLFF. CDR3 DNA sequence: TGTGCCAGCAGCCGGGACAGGGGTCGTGAAAAACTGTTTTTT.

This chain links TRBV5-4 with TRBJ1-2; D may be TRBD1 (6 bases). The germline CDR1 and CDR2 sequences are SGHNT and YYREEE (reference sequence). The CDR3 extends over 12 amino acids. The V gene lost 4 bases and the J gene lost 8 bases, with 12 bases spanning the gap. This CDR3 is CASSSTGIGYTF. The CDR3 nucleotides are TGTGCCAGCAGCAGCACAGGGATCGGCTACACCTTC. Drawing the rest from reference TRBV5-4 and TRBJ1-2, the complete variable domain is ETGVTQSPTHLIKTRGQQVTLRCSSQSGHNTVSWYQQALGQGPQFIFQYYREEENGRGNFPPRFSGLQFPNYSSELNVNALELDDSALYLCASSSTGIGYTFGSGTRLTVV.

The chain is built from TRBV7-2 and TRBJ1-5; no definite D call. The germline gives CDR1 SGHTA, CDR2 FQGNSA. Trimming removed 1 base from V and 3 bases from J, with 4 bases in between. CDR3 size: 13 residues. For the CDR3, the DNA is TGTGCCAGCAGCTTAGGATTCAATCAGCCCCAGCATTTT. Amino acids: CASSLGFNQPQHF. The full variable domain, its missing parts supplied by reference TRBV7-2 and TRBJ1-5, is GAGVSQSPSNKVTEKGKDVELRCDPISGHTALYWYRQSLGQGLEFLIYFQGNSAPDKSGLPSDRFSAERTGGSVSTLTIQRTQQEDSAVYLCASSLGFNQPQHFGDGTRLSIL.

V gene TRBV11-2 combines with J gene TRBJ2-7; D remains unclear. The germline V and J ends were trimmed by 1 base and 2 bases, with 9 bases remaining between them. In germline, CDR1 is SGHAT, CDR2 FQNNGV. The length of the CDR3 is 14 residues. The CDR3 nucleotides read TGTGCCAGCAGCTTAGTTTCAGTTCCCTACGAGCAGTACTTC. This encodes CASSLVSVPYEQYF.

This clone was recorded a few times. The chain couples TRBV5-1 to TRBJ2-7, with TRBD1 as a possible D gene (6 bases). Germline V gene data show CDR1 as SGHRS and CDR2 as YFSETQ. The V gene lost 8 bases and the J gene lost 4 bases, with 19 bases spanning the gap. The CDR3 extends over 14 amino acids. CDR3 region: CASGSGGPTYEQYF. Written as DNA, the CDR3 is TGCGCCAGTGGAAGTGGGGGCCCCACTTACGAGCAGTACTTC.

The rearrangement joins TRBV10-3 to TRBJ2-3; D gene unclear. Germline V gives CDR1 ENHRY, CDR2 SYGVKD. Trimming stripped 2 bases from V and 9 bases from J, with 12 bases between. CDR3 size: 13 residues. The CDR3 bases are TGTGCCATCAGTGAGCCAAGGAATACAACGCAGTATTTT. Amino acids: CAISEPRNTTQYF.

This chain joins TRBV4-1 and TRBJ2-3, with D possibly matching TRBD2 (5 bases). Germline V gene lookup returns CDR1 MGHRA and CDR2 YSYEKL. V dropped 1 base and J dropped 2 bases, with 16 bases sitting between them. The CDR3 is made up of 17 amino acids. CDR3 nucleotides: TGCGCCAGCAGCCAAGGAATGACCCGGCGGGTCACAGATACGCAGTATTTT. It translates to CASSQGMTRRVTDTQYF.

The chain has TRBV5-4 and TRBJ2-3; no firm D call. Trimming took off 2 bases at V and 5 bases at J, with 9 bases between the two ends. Germline CDR1 reads SGHNT; CDR2 reads YYREEE (reference sequence). This CDR3 comprises 13 residues. In nucleotides, the CDR3 is TGTGCCAGCAGCTTTGGTGGCCGAGATACGCAGTATTTT. It specifies CASSFGGRDTQYF.

The rearrangement joins TRBV7-2 to TRBJ2-7; no clear D. V was trimmed by 5 bases and J by 7 bases, leaving 21 bases between them. This CDR3 is 15 amino acids long. Germline V gives CDR1 SGHTA, CDR2 FQGNSA. CDR3 amino acids: CASSKDPRQRPEQYF. DNA of the CDR3: TGTGCCAGCAGCAAAGACCCGAGACAACGACCGGAGCAGTACTTC.

The J gene is TRBJ2-1, the V gene TRBV7-9; D ambiguous. CDR1 and CDR2 from the germline V gene are SEHNR and FQNEAQ (reference sequence). Trimming removed 5 bases from V and 2 bases from J, with 16 bases in between. This CDR3 has 16 residues. In DNA, the CDR3 is TGTGCCAGCAGCCCCTTATCGGGTGCGACCTACAATGAGCAGTTCTTC. This sequence encodes CASSPLSGATYNEQFF.

The chain recombines TRBV27 with TRBJ2-1; TRBD2 is a possible D gene (5 bases). The CDR3 is 16 residues long. Germline V gives CDR1 MNHEY, CDR2 SMNVEV (reference sequence). V lost 1 base, J lost 7 bases, and 17 bases lay in between. DNA for the CDR3: TGTGCCAGCAGTTTATTTGGTCCACGGGGTGGTAATGAGCAGTTCTTC. The encoded protein is CASSLFGPRGGNEQFF.

This chain's CDR3 is CASSLGDSYGYTF. CDR3 in DNA: TGTGCCAGCAGCTTAGGCGACAGCTATGGCTACACCTTC. V and J are TRBV7-6 and TRBJ1-2, with D possibly matching TRBD1 (5 bases). V lost 1 base and J 4 bases, leaving 7 bases between the germline ends. The germline V gene encodes CDR1 SGHVS and CDR2 FNYEAQ. This CDR3 has 13 amino acids.